Listed below are T cell receptor beta chains from one sample, sequenced in a study of blood T cell repertoires in COVID-19. The assay was immunoSEQ multiplex PCR, and TCRdb's table has in-frame clones only and misses some. The table records over 60,000 clones, around 87% of them present only once. Sequenced input: peripheral blood. These receptors originate from a man aged 65-85 years with acute or convalescent COVID-19. The CDR3 runs from the conserved cysteine through the conserved F or W. The D gene is left open where the match is weak. Size values are once, few and many counts, or a class for expanded clones, and some rows have none.

v_call	clone_size	j_call	d_call	cdr3_nt	cdr3_aa
TRBV5-4	few	TRBJ1-2	-	TGTGCCAGCAGCGTCCCCCAGGGGACTAACTATGGCTACACCTTC	CASSVPQGTNYGYTF
TRBV14	few	TRBJ2-7	TRBD2	TGTGCCAGCAGCCTGGATAGACTAGCGGTACCGGAGCAGTACTTC	CASSLDRLAVPEQYF
TRBV25-1	once	TRBJ1-6	-	TGTGCCAGCAGTGAATTTTCAGGGGACCTTAATTCACCCCTCCACTTT	CASSEFSGDLNSPLHF
TRBV5-1	-	TRBJ2-3	-	TGCGCCAGCAGCTTGCAGGGGGGTACAGATACGCAGTATTTT	CASSLQGGTDTQYF
TRBV12-3/TRBV12-4	-	TRBJ2-2	-	TGTGCCAGCAGCATACTAGCTAGGGGGGAGCTGTTTTTT	CASSILARGELFF
TRBV2	-	TRBJ2-2	TRBD1	TGTGCCAGCAGCGTGACAGGGTCACACACCGGGGAGCTGTTTTTT	CASSVTGSHTGELFF
TRBV7-6	-	TRBJ1-2	TRBD1	TGTGCCAGCAGCTTAGGGGACAGGGAATGGTCTGGCTACACCTTC	CASSLGDREWSGYTF
TRBV27	-	TRBJ1-4	-	TGTGCCAGCAGTTTAACACGGGGAAATGAAAAACTGTTTTTT	CASSLTRGNEKLFF
TRBV14	-	TRBJ2-2	-	TGTGCCAGCAGCCGTATCTTGGGGCTGAACACCGGGGAGCTGTTTTTT	CASSRILGLNTGELFF
TRBV28	-	TRBJ2-2	-	TGTGCCAGCAGTTTAGGGGGCGGAACCGGGGAGCTGTTTTTT	CASSLGGGTGELFF
TRBV19	-	TRBJ1-3	-	TGTGCCAGTATGTCAGGGTCCTCTGGAAACACCATATATTTT	CASMSGSSGNTIYF
TRBV6-4	few	TRBJ1-1	-	TGTGCCAGCAGTGACTGGAGCAAGGGGACTGAAGCTTTCTTT	CASSDWSKGTEAFF
TRBV28	-	TRBJ1-1	-	TGTGCCAGCGCTTCGGGACAGAACACTGAAGCTTTCTTT	CASASGQNTEAFF
TRBV5-6	-	TRBJ1-2	-	TGTGCCAGCAGCTTGGCCGGGGTCTATGGCTACACCTTC	CASSLAGVYGYTF
TRBV12-3/TRBV12-4	once	TRBJ2-2	TRBD2	TGTGCCAGCAGTCTAACTAGCGCCGGGGAGCTGTTTTTT	CASSLTSAGELFF
TRBV27	-	TRBJ1-6	TRBD1	TGTGCCAGCAGTTTAGTGGGACAGGTTAATTCACCCCTCCACTTT	CASSLVGQVNSPLHF
TRBV27	-	TRBJ1-5	-	TGTGCCAGCAGTTTATCGGGGCAGGTACCCCCTCAGCCCCAGCATTTT	CASSLSGQVPPQPQHF
TRBV2	once	TRBJ2-5	-	TGTGCCAGCAGTGCGGCTGGGACATTCCAAGAGACCCAGTACTTC	CASSAAGTFQETQYF
TRBV11-2	-	TRBJ2-2	-	TGTGCCAGCAGCCTCACAGGGAGCCGGGCCGGGGAGCTGTTTTTT	CASSLTGSRAGELFF
TRBV7-9	-	TRBJ2-2	TRBD2	TGTGCCAGCAGCTGGGGGGGTTTGCTTGGCACCGGGGAGCTGTTTTTT	CASSWGGLLGTGELFF
TRBV18	-	TRBJ1-2	TRBD1	TGTGCCAGCTCACCACCGGAGGGGGCCGACTATGGCTACACCTTC	CASSPPEGADYGYTF
TRBV25-1	once	TRBJ1-2	TRBD1	TGTGCCAGCAGGGCACAGGGGACGCCGGGTGGCTACACCTTC	CASRAQGTPGGYTF
TRBV18	-	TRBJ1-5	TRBD1	TGTGCCAGCTCACCACTTGGACAGGGGCAACAGCCCCAGCATTTT	CASSPLGQGQQPQHF
TRBV5-1	once	TRBJ2-3	-	TGCGCCAGCAGCTTCGAGAGGGGGATCACAGATACGCAGTATTTT	CASSFERGITDTQYF
TRBV18	-	TRBJ2-3	TRBD2	TGTGCCAGCTCACCAACCCCACTAGCGGGGACCGTGGGAGATACGCAGTATTTT	CASSPTPLAGTVGDTQYF
TRBV6-1	-	TRBJ2-1	-	TGTGCCAGCAGTGAAGGGTGGGCCTCCTACAATGAGCAGTTCTTC	CASSEGWASYNEQFF
TRBV7-9	-	TRBJ2-7	-	TGTGCCAGCAGCTGGGCGACCTACGAGCAGTACTTC	CASSWATYEQYF
TRBV5-4	-	TRBJ2-1	TRBD1	TGTGCCAGCAGCAAGGCGGGGACAGGGGGCTTAGATGAGCAGTTCTTC	CASSKAGTGGLDEQFF
TRBV5-4	-	TRBJ1-2	-	TGTGCCAGCAGCTTAGGCGGCAGGGGCCCCGCTAACTATGGCTACACCTTC	CASSLGGRGPANYGYTF
TRBV5-4	few	TRBJ1-2	TRBD1	TGTGCCAGCACGAACACACCGGGACAGGGCTATGGCTACACCTTC	CASTNTPGQGYGYTF
TRBV5-6	-	TRBJ1-5	TRBD1	TGTGCCAGCAGCTTCGGGACAGGGGGCAACCAGCCCCAGCATTTT	CASSFGTGGNQPQHF
TRBV5-1	-	TRBJ2-1	TRBD2	TGCGCCAGCAGCTTGGGGGGGAGCGGGAGCTACAATGAGCAGTTCTTC	CASSLGGSGSYNEQFF
TRBV14	once	TRBJ1-2	TRBD1	TGTGCCAGCAGCCAAGAAGGGACAGGGAGAACCTATGGCTACACCTTC	CASSQEGTGRTYGYTF
TRBV11-3	-	TRBJ2-7	TRBD1	TGTGCCAGCAGCTTAGACGGGACAGGCGGTCCCTACGAGCAGTACTTC	CASSLDGTGGPYEQYF
TRBV5-1	-	TRBJ2-7	-	TGCGCCAGCAGCTTGGCTCTAGCCTACGAGCAGTACTTC	CASSLALAYEQYF
TRBV12-3/TRBV12-4	once	TRBJ2-7	-	TGTGCCAGCAGTTTAGCGGGGCCCTACGAGCAGTACTTC	CASSLAGPYEQYF
TRBV9	-	TRBJ2-1	-	TGTGCCAGCAGCGCCCGACCGATGACAGGCCGGGCAGATGAGCAGTTCTTC	CASSARPMTGRADEQFF